Described below is a single T cell receptor (beta chain) sequence and its context. Trimming left V 5 bases short and J 5 bases short, with 9 bases between. The CDR3 is made up of 12 amino acids. The germline gives CDR1 MDHEN, CDR2 SYDVKM. Enrolled during active infection, Seattle patients were then followed longitudinally. The data are from a study of blood T cell repertoires in COVID-19. Study-wide background: In each case, the material was cDNA or gDNA derived from T cells, B-cell-depleted T cells, or PBMCs.

Profiling relied on immunoSEQ multiplex PCR, and the TCRdb table lists in-frame clones only, not all of them. This sample yields 120,000 to 150,000 clones, of which roughly 90% are seen a single time; more than 2% belongs to the top ten. The chain recombines TRBV28 with TRBJ1-2, with a possible D match to TRBD1 (5 bases). This clonotype was sampled from a human donor with COVID-19, enrolled during active disease. The donor label of this sample is uncertain. The sample consisted of peripheral blood. CDR3 DNA: TGTGCCAGCAGTCCCAGGGTTTATGGCTACACCTTC. Its protein product is CASSPRVYGYTF.